The rows below give T cell receptor beta chains drawn from one sample of a study of blood T cell repertoires in COVID-19. Here immunoSEQ multiplex PCR was the method, and the copy in TCRdb shows in-frame clones only, minus some. The table has 100,000 or so clones, about nine tenths seen once; the top ten hold around 2.1%. Sequencing was carried out using peripheral blood. The source is a man aged 50 to 59 with active COVID-19. Both conserved end residues are trimmed from each CDR3. A D gene is named only where the DNA matches it firmly.

J: TRBJ2-5
D: NA
V: TRBV7-9
CDR3: ASSPVGREEETQY

J: TRBJ2-1
D: NA
V: TRBV7-9
CDR3: ASSLSNGVQF

J: TRBJ2-1
D: TRBD1
V: TRBV11-3
CDR3: ASSPTRPVTGFYNEQF

J: TRBJ1-4
D: TRBD1
V: TRBV19
CDR3: ASSDTGAGEKLF

J: TRBJ2-1
D: NA
V: TRBV7-3
CDR3: ASSATGPGEQF

J: TRBJ2-1
D: TRBD2
V: TRBV14
CDR3: ASSQIAGGYNEQF

J: TRBJ2-5
D: TRBD1
V: TRBV7-7
CDR3: ASSIGQGGGKTQY

J: TRBJ2-2
D: NA
V: TRBV18
CDR3: ASSLTGELF

J: TRBJ1-1
D: NA
V: TRBV19
CDR3: ASSSGGNTEAF

J: TRBJ2-2
D: TRBD2
V: TRBV5-1
CDR3: ASSWIAGDTGELF

J: TRBJ2-1
D: TRBD2
V: TRBV4-1
CDR3: ASSPSLAGPEYEQF

J: TRBJ1-3
D: NA
V: TRBV2
CDR3: ASSSREGSGNTIY

J: TRBJ1-2
D: NA
V: TRBV14
CDR3: ASSQESRQGKEYGYT

J: TRBJ1-5
D: NA
V: TRBV6-6
CDR3: ASSPRQGSVQPQH

J: TRBJ2-6
D: NA
V: TRBV3-1/TRBV3-2
CDR3: ASSPRAPPGSGANVLT

J: TRBJ1-1
D: NA
V: TRBV7-9
CDR3: ASSQDMNTEAF

J: TRBJ1-2
D: TRBD1
V: TRBV5-1
CDR3: ASSPISPRQGGPALYGYT

J: TRBJ1-5
D: NA
V: TRBV19
CDR3: ASSIGTLQPQH

J: TRBJ2-3
D: NA
V: TRBV9
CDR3: ASSVGRVSADTQY

J: TRBJ1-6
D: NA
V: TRBV6-1
CDR3: ASSEAARLPLH

J: TRBJ2-2
D: TRBD1
V: TRBV7-6
CDR3: ASSLGGQLAGELF

J: TRBJ2-5
D: TRBD2
V: TRBV3-1/TRBV3-2
CDR3: ASSQDPSGFYQETQY

J: TRBJ2-3
D: NA
V: TRBV9
CDR3: ASSVEGPRTDTQY

J: TRBJ2-5
D: TRBD1
V: TRBV6-5
CDR3: ASSRTGKETQY

J: TRBJ1-1
D: TRBD1
V: TRBV20-1
CDR3: YGQGGTEAF

J: TRBJ1-3
D: NA
V: TRBV13
CDR3: ASSANSGNTIY

J: TRBJ2-1
D: NA
V: TRBV10-3
CDR3: AITEGPGGYNEQF

J: TRBJ1-1
D: TRBD1
V: TRBV6-2/TRBV6-3
CDR3: ASSWGTANTEAF

J: TRBJ2-1
D: TRBD2
V: TRBV4-1
CDR3: ASSQDQGTSGANEQF

J: TRBJ1-1
D: NA
V: TRBV5-6
CDR3: ASWKGDAEAF

J: TRBJ1-6
D: NA
V: TRBV15
CDR3: ATSRDGRGADSPLH

J: TRBJ1-2
D: NA
V: TRBV6-1
CDR3: ASSDRGLDYGYT

J: TRBJ2-3
D: TRBD2
V: TRBV6-5
CDR3: ASSLLAGGLTDTQY

J: TRBJ1-6
D: NA
V: TRBV7-2
CDR3: ASSFRGGGFKGHNSPLH

J: TRBJ2-1
D: NA
V: TRBV6-5
CDR3: ASSYWGRNNEQF

J: TRBJ1-5
D: NA
V: TRBV2
CDR3: ASKAGSNQPQH

J: TRBJ1-1
D: TRBD1
V: TRBV5-1
CDR3: ASSFSKTGADTEAF

J: TRBJ2-1
D: TRBD1
V: TRBV19
CDR3: ASSRDRGSYNEQF

J: TRBJ1-4
D: NA
V: TRBV12-2
CDR3: ASRLARWRATNEKLF

J: TRBJ2-7
D: NA
V: TRBV7-9
CDR3: ASSLLYEQY

J: TRBJ2-1
D: TRBD1
V: TRBV15
CDR3: ATARDRVFNEQF

J: TRBJ1-2
D: TRBD1
V: TRBV5-6
CDR3: ASSPGQDRGYT

J: TRBJ2-7
D: NA
V: TRBV19
CDR3: ASSGAVKGLRYEQY

J: TRBJ2-3
D: TRBD2
V: TRBV4-1
CDR3: ASSQVGGGDTDTQY

J: TRBJ1-4
D: TRBD1
V: TRBV2
CDR3: ASSDSPGTGRRKKLF

J: TRBJ1-4
D: NA
V: TRBV15
CDR3: ATSRSPTRATNEKLF

J: TRBJ1-2
D: NA
V: TRBV9
CDR3: ASSSGGTYGYT

J: TRBJ1-6
D: TRBD1
V: TRBV4-1
CDR3: ASSRGQASGNSPLH

J: TRBJ1-1
D: NA
V: TRBV7-2
CDR3: ASSPGGAGNTEAF

J: TRBJ2-1
D: TRBD1
V: TRBV24-1
CDR3: ATSDFGTGSYNEQF

J: TRBJ1-5
D: NA
V: TRBV19
CDR3: ASSTPTGIQPQH

J: TRBJ2-5
D: TRBD2
V: TRBV7-9
CDR3: ASSRGGQETQY

J: TRBJ1-2
D: TRBD1
V: TRBV7-8
CDR3: ASSLAGTGGYGYT